The 20 T cell receptor beta chains below all came from one sample that was sequenced in a study of T cells after yellow fever vaccination. Via MiXCR, TCRdb re-called the 5' RACE reads, giving one row per CDR3 protein. Among fewer than 450,000 distinct CDR3 sequences listed, almost 4% were seen once. This specimen was PBMCs, taken 5 days after the yellow fever booster vaccination. All receptors come from a man in his late teens or twenties who received the YFV17D yellow fever vaccine.

This clonotype was counted at least ten times. The CDR3 is CASSGTSGGTDTQYF. The CDR3 nucleotides read TGTGCCAGCAGTGGGACTAGCGGGGGCACAGATACGCAGTATTTT. The chain joins TRBV6-4 to TRBJ2-3; 12 nucleotides agree with TRBD2. V was pared by 4 bases and J by 1 base, with 0 bases of the junction left unmatched. The germline V gene encodes CDR1 MRHNA and CDR2 SNTAGT. The CDR3 extends over 15 amino acids.

About this clonotype: A much larger clonotype is one base distant, so this may be a read error. The chain recombines TRBV5-1 with TRBJ1-2, with TRBD1 matching over 7 bases. Looked up from germline, CDR1 is SGHRS and CDR2 is YFSETQ. The CDR3 totals 12 residues. V trimming: 5 bases; J trimming: 8 bases; junction bases outside the gene matches: 6. The CDR3 DNA follows: TGCGCCAGCAGTCAGGGGGTACACGGCTACACCTTC. Amino acid sequence: CASSQGVHGYTF.

This sequence joins TRBV7-2 and TRBJ1-2, with 8 bases that match TRBD1. The CDR3 has 12 amino acids. Germline V gene sequence: CDR1 SGHTA, CDR2 FQGNSA. V shed 5 bases, J shed 8 bases, and the junction held 4 bases outside the gene matches. CDR3 in DNA: TGTGCCAGCAGCACGTGGACAGGGGGCTACACCTTC. Translating gives CASSTWTGGYTF.

This chain links TRBV4-1 with TRBJ2-3, with D possibly matching TRBD1 (6 bases). Trimming removed 1 base at V and 5 bases at J, with 13 bases between. Looked up from germline, CDR1 is MGHRA and CDR2 is YSYEKL. The CDR3 covers 15 residues. The CDR3 DNA reads TGCGCCAGCAGCCAAGTTTCACAAGGGGGAGATACGCAGTATTTT. This sequence encodes CASSQVSQGGDTQYF.

Points on this clonotype: The junction departs from germline at one end; a sequencing error may be responsible. The chain employs TRBV7-7 and TRBJ2-5; 10 bases line up with TRBD2. The CDR3 covers 16 residues. Germline lookup yields CDR1 SSHAT and CDR2 FNYEAQ (reference sequence). CDR3 DNA: TGTGCTAGCAGCCCGCAGCTAGCGGGGGTAGAAGAGACCCAGTACTTC. The encoded protein is CASSPQLAGVEETQYF.

This clonotype was detected a few times. The CDR3 loop is CASSQWGTGGSYNSPLHF. CDR3 in DNA: TGCGCCAGCAGCCAATGGGGGACCGGAGGCTCCTATAATTCACCCCTCCACTTT. The chain combines TRBV4-1 with TRBJ1-6; TRBD1 might be the D (5 bases). CDR1 is MGHRA and CDR2 is YSYEKL in the germline V gene. The ends were cut back, 2 bases at V and 0 bases at J, with 14 bases in the middle. The length of the CDR3 is 18 residues.

The J gene is TRBJ2-4, the V gene TRBV4-1, with D perhaps given as TRBD1 or TRBD2 (6 bases each). Per the germline V gene, CDR1 is MGHRA and CDR2 is YSYEKL. The CDR3 consists of 15 residues. V lost 4 bases and J lost 8, with 18 bases in between. The chain's CDR3 is CASSPITGARDIQYF. The CDR3 DNA reads TGCGCCAGCAGCCCGATAACGGGGGCGCGGGACATTCAGTACTTC.

This clonotype has a count of ten or more. The V and J genes are TRBV5-1 and TRBJ2-3; D gene uncertain. This CDR3 is built from 13 residues. CDR1 and CDR2 from the germline V gene are SGHRS and YFSETQ. V was clipped by 3 bases and J by 6 bases, with 11 bases between them. The CDR3 is CASSSEAVDTQYF. CDR3 sequence (DNA): TGCGCCAGCAGCTCCGAAGCCGTGGATACGCAGTATTTT.

This sequence joins TRBV7-2 and TRBJ2-4; weak D call: TRBD1 (6 bases). Trimming took off 7 bases at V and 10 bases at J, with 17 bases between the two ends. Per germline, CDR1 SGHTA and CDR2 FQGNSA. The CDR3 is 13 residues long. The CDR3 loop reads CASTTQGQGIQYF. The DNA of the CDR3 is TGTGCCAGCACCACGCAGGGGCAAGGGATTCAGTACTTC.

This clonotype has just a few counts. The chain joins TRBV5-1 to TRBJ1-2; 10 bases map to TRBD1. The CDR3 is made up of 15 amino acids. V lost 4 bases, J lost 4 bases, and 7 bases stayed unmatched. Germline values: CDR1 SGHRS, CDR2 YFSETQ. DNA for the CDR3: TGCGCCAGCAGCCCGCAGACAGGGGGCGTCTATGGCTACACCTTC. Its translation: CASSPQTGGVYGYTF.

In the case of this clonotype: Mismatch with germline at one junction end may stem from a read error. The chain is built from TRBV5-1 and TRBJ1-1; D remains ambiguous. The V gene's germline CDR1 is SGHRS and CDR2 YFSETQ. The CDR3 has 12 amino acids. CDR3 amino acids: CASSDPNTEDFF. CDR3 DNA: TGCGCCAGCAGCGACCCGAACACTGAAGATTTCTTT.

Ten or more counts support this clonotype. V usage is TRBV5-1 and J usage is TRBJ2-1; no clear D. V was cut by 5 bases and J by 5 bases, with 11 bases left in between. The CDR3 runs to 13 residues. Per the germline V gene, CDR1 is SGHRS and CDR2 is YFSETQ. The CDR3 DNA sequence: TGCGCCAGCAGTCTGGCAGTGAACAATGAGCAGTTCTTC. Amino acid sequence: CASSLAVNNEQFF.

This rearrangement joins TRBV5-6 to TRBJ2-5; D unclear. Trimming shortened V by 1 base and J by 0 bases, and 7 bases separated the two germline ends. Germline V gene sequence: CDR1 SGHDT, CDR2 YYEEEE. The CDR3 extends over 14 amino acids. This chain's CDR3 is CASSLLGYQETQYF. Written as DNA, the CDR3 is TGTGCCAGCAGCTTGCTGGGTTACCAAGAGACCCAGTACTTC.

This clonotype was seen more than once but under ten times. This chain links TRBV15 with TRBJ1-2, with D possibly TRBD1 on 5 matching bases. Germline V gives CDR1 LNHNV, CDR2 YYDKDF (reference sequence). The V end lost 2 bases, the J end lost 8 bases, and 12 bases lay between the germline ends. The CDR3 extends over 13 amino acids. CDR3 region: CATSRPGLRGYTF. In DNA form, the CDR3 reads TGTGCCACCAGCAGACCGGGACTGAGGGGCTACACCTTC.

This clonotype was detected many times. The V gene is TRBV18, the J gene TRBJ2-6; D is unclear. Germline V gives CDR1 KGHSH, CDR2 LQKENI. With 1 base removed from V and 2 bases from J, the gap between germline ends came to 6 bases. This CDR3 region has 15 residues. CDR3 nucleotides: TGTGCCAGCTCACCACTGGGGACTGGGGCCAACGTCCTGACTTTC. As protein: CASSPLGTGANVLTF.

This rearrangement joins TRBV12-3 or TRBV12-4 to TRBJ2-1, with D perhaps TRBD1 or TRBD2 (5 bases each). V was cut by 4 bases and J by 2 bases, with 12 bases left in between. The CDR3 covers 15 residues. CDR3 DNA: TGTGCCAGCAGTTCAGCCGGGACCACCTACAATGAGCAGTTCTTC. This translates into CASSSAGTTYNEQFF.

This clonotype was observed many times. This chain uses TRBV20-1 with TRBJ1-5; no clear D. CDR1 is DFQATT, CDR2 SNEGSKA, per germline (reference sequence). Trimming cost V 0 bases and J 5 bases, with 14 bases left between them. The CDR3 spans 15 residues. The CDR3 loop reads CSAREDGRRDQPQHF. For the CDR3, the DNA is TGCAGTGCTAGAGAAGATGGTCGGCGGGATCAGCCCCAGCATTTT.

This clonotype has at least ten counts. The gene calls are TRBV7-2 and TRBJ2-5; 8 positions match TRBD2. The CDR3 contains 15 residues. Germline V gene sequence: CDR1 SGHTA, CDR2 FQGNSA. V lost 4 bases and J lost 0; bases outside the gene matches: 4. The CDR3 nucleotides are TGTGCCAGCAGCTACGAGCGGGGGAACCAAGAGACCCAGTACTTC. Its translation is CASSYERGNQETQYF.

This clonotype was counted many times. V gene TRBV5-1 combines with J gene TRBJ2-3; 10 bases agree with TRBD2. This CDR3 region has 15 residues. The V gene's germline CDR1 is SGHRS and CDR2 YFSETQ. V shed 5 bases, J shed 2 bases, and the junction held 5 bases outside the gene matches. The CDR3 coding sequence is TGCGCCAGCAGAACTAGCGGGACTTCCACAGATACGCAGTATTTT. This translates into CASRTSGTSTDTQYF. Based on the CDR3 plus reference TRBV5-1 and TRBJ2-3, the full variable domain is KAGVTQTPRYLIKTRGQQVTLSCSPISGHRSVSWYQQTPGQGLQFLFEYFSETQRNKGNFPGRFSGRQFSNSRSEMNVSTLELGDSALYLCASRTSGTSTDTQYFGPGTRLTVL.

The rearrangement links TRBV12-3 or TRBV12-4 to TRBJ2-5; 7 positions match TRBD2. The trim removed 8 bases at V and 5 bases at J, leaving 17 bases unmatched. This CDR3 region has 16 residues. CDR3 sequence: CASHPSGVLNWETQYF. In DNA, the CDR3 is TGTGCCAGCCACCCGAGCGGGGTTTTAAATTGGGAGACCCAGTACTTC.